These T cell receptor beta chains were read from a single sample in a study of T-cell memory formation after mild COVID-19. MiXCR, applied by TCRdb to the 5' RACE reads, yields one record per CDR3 protein. Of about 160,000 distinct CDR3 sequences in the sample, roughly 31% are singletons; the top ten hold about 12%. Sequenced sample: PBMCs or a T cell subset sorted from them (not recorded which). The origin of the receptors is an adult woman who had mild COVID-19 (a few samples of this study predate the infection). Cell type and time point are not known. The CDR3 runs from the conserved cysteine through the conserved F or W. The order of the fields is CDR3 protein, CDR3 DNA, clone size, J gene, D gene, V gene. D genes are given only for firm matches. Only some rows state a clone size, as once, few, many or a class for expanded clones.

CDR3aa: CASSVGTVYNEQFF
CDR3nt: TGTGCCAGCAGCGTGGGGACAGTCTACAATGAGCAGTTCTTC
abundance: few
j_gene: TRBJ2-1
d_gene: TRBD1
v_gene: TRBV9

CDR3aa: CASSQDRGYDYGYTF
CDR3nt: TGTGCCAGCAGTCAAGACAGGGGGTATGACTATGGCTACACCTTC
abundance: .
j_gene: TRBJ1-2
d_gene: TRBD1
v_gene: TRBV6-5

CDR3aa: CASFDRVFYNEQFF
CDR3nt: TGTGCCAGCTTCGACAGGGTGTTCTACAATGAGCAGTTCTTC
abundance: .
j_gene: TRBJ2-1
d_gene: TRBD1
v_gene: TRBV12-3/TRBV12-4

CDR3aa: CASSRIARENEQFF
CDR3nt: TGCGCCAGCAGCAGGATCGCCAGGGAGAATGAGCAGTTCTTC
abundance: .
j_gene: TRBJ2-1
d_gene: .
v_gene: TRBV5-1

CDR3aa: CASEEGGELFF
CDR3nt: TGCGCCAGCGAGGAGGGCGGGGAGCTGTTTTTT
abundance: .
j_gene: TRBJ2-2
d_gene: .
v_gene: TRBV5-1

CDR3aa: CASSIGTGAYEQYF
CDR3nt: TGTGCCAGCAGCATCGGGACAGGGGCCTACGAGCAGTACTTC
abundance: many
j_gene: TRBJ2-7
d_gene: TRBD1
v_gene: TRBV9

CDR3aa: CASSQDFWLDEQFF
CDR3nt: TGTGCCAGCAGCCAAGATTTCTGGCTAGATGAGCAGTTCTTC
abundance: few
j_gene: TRBJ2-1
d_gene: .
v_gene: TRBV4-2

CDR3aa: CASISGTSGRFGELFF
CDR3nt: TGTGCCAGCATCTCCGGGACTAGCGGGAGATTCGGGGAGCTGTTTTTT
abundance: .
j_gene: TRBJ2-2
d_gene: TRBD2
v_gene: TRBV6-5

CDR3aa: CASSVASGGYGELFF
CDR3nt: TGTGCCAGCAGCGTAGCGTCAGGGGGGTACGGGGAGCTGTTTTTT
abundance: .
j_gene: TRBJ2-2
d_gene: .
v_gene: TRBV9

CDR3aa: CASTANGTLYNEQFF
CDR3nt: TGTGCCAGCACTGCGAACGGGACCCTATACAATGAGCAGTTCTTC
abundance: many
j_gene: TRBJ2-1
d_gene: .
v_gene: TRBV12-3/TRBV12-4

CDR3aa: CASSQGQTMNTEAFF
CDR3nt: TGTGCCAGCAGCCAAGGACAGACCATGAACACTGAAGCTTTCTTT
abundance: .
j_gene: TRBJ1-1
d_gene: .
v_gene: TRBV3-1

CDR3aa: CASSLDGAYTDTQYF
CDR3nt: TGCGCCAGCAGCTTGGATGGAGCGTATACAGATACGCAGTATTTT
abundance: .
j_gene: TRBJ2-3
d_gene: .
v_gene: TRBV5-1

CDR3aa: CASSELATYEQYF
CDR3nt: TGCGCCAGCAGTGAGTTAGCTACCTACGAGCAGTACTTC
abundance: .
j_gene: TRBJ2-7
d_gene: .
v_gene: TRBV10-2

CDR3aa: CASSRRGVVETQYF
CDR3nt: TGTGCCAGTAGTAGAAGAGGCGTAGTCGAGACCCAGTACTTC
abundance: few
j_gene: TRBJ2-5
d_gene: .
v_gene: TRBV19

CDR3aa: CASRRSMEQFF
CDR3nt: TGCGCCAGCAGACGGTCAATGGAGCAGTTCTTC
abundance: few
j_gene: TRBJ2-1
d_gene: .
v_gene: TRBV5-1

CDR3aa: CASSSGLAGVADTQYF
CDR3nt: TGTGCCAGCAGCTCGGGACTAGCGGGAGTTGCAGATACGCAGTATTTT
abundance: .
j_gene: TRBJ2-3
d_gene: TRBD2
v_gene: TRBV7-9

CDR3aa: CASSWSPSGREGEQYF
CDR3nt: TGTGCCAGCAGCTGGAGCCCGTCCGGCAGGGAAGGCGAGCAGTACTTC
abundance: .
j_gene: TRBJ2-7
d_gene: .
v_gene: TRBV7-9

CDR3aa: CASSRQTSGRGDEQFF
CDR3nt: TGCGCCAGCAGCCGCCAAACTAGCGGGAGAGGTGATGAGCAGTTCTTC
abundance: .
j_gene: TRBJ2-1
d_gene: TRBD2
v_gene: TRBV4-3

CDR3aa: CASSYSRGGADTQYF
CDR3nt: TGTGCCAGCAGTTACTCCCGGGGGGGAGCAGATACGCAGTATTTT
abundance: few
j_gene: TRBJ2-3
d_gene: TRBD2
v_gene: TRBV6-5

CDR3aa: CATQAGRGTEAFF
CDR3nt: TGTGCCACCCAAGCGGGGAGGGGCACTGAAGCTTTCTTT
abundance: few
j_gene: TRBJ1-1
d_gene: .
v_gene: TRBV25-1

CDR3aa: CASSLDRGHSYEQYF
CDR3nt: TGTGCCAGCAGCTTAGACAGGGGGCACTCCTACGAGCAGTACTTC
abundance: .
j_gene: TRBJ2-7
d_gene: TRBD1
v_gene: TRBV7-6

CDR3aa: CASSPPRGAPGNTIYF
CDR3nt: TGTGCCAGCTCACCACCCCGAGGGGCGCCTGGAAACACCATATATTTT
abundance: .
j_gene: TRBJ1-3
d_gene: .
v_gene: TRBV18

CDR3aa: CASSWEQGARTEAFF
CDR3nt: TGTGCCAGCAGCTGGGAACAGGGGGCTCGGACTGAAGCTTTCTTT
abundance: few
j_gene: TRBJ1-1
d_gene: TRBD1
v_gene: TRBV11-2

CDR3aa: CSARSRDRASYEQYF
CDR3nt: TGCAGTGCCCGCTCCCGGGACAGGGCGTCCTACGAGCAGTACTTC
abundance: many
j_gene: TRBJ2-7
d_gene: TRBD1
v_gene: TRBV20-1